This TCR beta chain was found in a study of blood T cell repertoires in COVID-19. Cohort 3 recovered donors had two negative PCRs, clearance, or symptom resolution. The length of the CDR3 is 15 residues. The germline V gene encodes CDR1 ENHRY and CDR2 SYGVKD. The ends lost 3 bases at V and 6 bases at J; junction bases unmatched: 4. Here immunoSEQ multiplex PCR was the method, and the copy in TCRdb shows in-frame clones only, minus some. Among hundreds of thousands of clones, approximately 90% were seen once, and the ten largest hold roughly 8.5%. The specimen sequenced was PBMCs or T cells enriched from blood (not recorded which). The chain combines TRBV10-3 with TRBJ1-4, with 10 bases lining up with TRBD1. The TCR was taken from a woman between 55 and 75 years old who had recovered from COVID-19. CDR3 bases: TGTGCCATCAGTGAATCCGGGACAGGGGATGAAAAACTGTTTTTT. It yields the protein CAISESGTGDEKLFF.